Sequencing of this T cell receptor (beta chain) was carried out in a study of cytomegalovirus exposure and HLA in healthy donors. Study observations and caveats: The classifier was said to identify cytomegalovirus status with high specificity and sensitivity.

Comment on this clone: Its specificity is not known.

After removal of 4 bases from V and 5 bases from J, the junction contained 11 bases not matched to a gene. CDR3 size: 16 residues. Per germline, CDR1 SGHDT and CDR2 YYEEEE. Method: immunoSEQ multiplex PCR; TCRdb's copy keeps in-frame clones and lacks some. The profile covers 300,000 to 450,000 clones, with 70% to 90% appearing a single time and under 0.95% taken by the ten largest. The V and J genes are TRBV5-6 and TRBJ1-2; 10 nucleotides line up with TRBD1. This sequence originates from a woman younger than 30 in good health and CMV-seronegative. The sequencing input was PBMCs. The CDR3 loop is CASSQAGTGVRYGYTF. CDR3 DNA: TGTGCCAGCAGCCAGGCCGGGACAGGGGTTAGGTATGGCTACACCTTC.